The entry that follows covers one TCR beta chain sequence. Its antigen is as yet unknown. Method: immunoSEQ multiplex PCR; TCRdb's copy keeps in-frame clones and lacks some. The sample comprises 100,000 to 150,000 clones, around 90% of which are singletons, and roughly 2% rests with the top ten. The sample belongs to a study of T cell responses to AZD1222 COVID-19 vaccine. Overall study results and limits: Rises in breadth and depth of Spike-specific TCRs came after two AZD1222 doses.

This CDR3 region has 14 residues. Germline-derived CDR1 and CDR2 are LNHDA and SQIVND (reference sequence). With 5 bases clipped from V and 9 bases from J, the junction kept 11 bases outside the gene matches. The specimen was peripheral blood, collected 28 days after the second AZD1222 dose. The V call is TRBV19, the J call TRBJ1-1; 8 positions agree with TRBD1. The sequence derives from an adult who received the AZD1222 COVID-19 vaccine. The CDR3 spells CASSSQPLRGQAFF. CDR3 DNA sequence: TGTGCCAGTAGTTCTCAACCCCTCAGGGGGCAAGCTTTCTTT. Looking up the rest from reference TRBV19 and TRBJ1-1 gives the full variable domain: DGGITQSPKYLFRKEGQNVTLSCEQNLNHDAMYWYRQDPGQGLRLIYYSQIVNDFQKGDIAEGYSVSREKKESFPLTVTSAQKNPTAFYLCASSSQPLRGQAFFGQGTRLTVV.